These 2 T cell receptor beta chains were sequenced from one sample in a study of metastatic and nonmetastatic thyroid tumors. TCRdb re-clonotyped the PCR reads through MiXCR. The table lists about 16,000 clones, approximately 24% of them singletons. All patients reached thyroid surgery having received no treatment beforehand. The specimen was tumor tissue. The source of these receptors is a male donor with papillary thyroid cancer or a benign thyroid nodule (not recorded which). Some clones in this sample may be carry-over from other donors' samples.

This clone has just a few counts. The chain uses TRBV28 and TRBJ1-6, with D tentatively TRBD1 (5 bases). This CDR3 comprises 15 residues. V gave up 7 bases and J gave up 6 bases, with 16 bases separating them. Germline CDR1 and CDR2: MDHEN and SYDVKM. The CDR3 sequence: CASIDSAGSNSPLHF. The CDR3 nucleotides are TGTGCCAGCATTGATTCGGCAGGGAGTAATTCACCCCTCCACTTT.

Ten or more counts support this clone. This chain uses TRBV2 with TRBJ2-1; D might be TRBD2 (7 bases). From germline, CDR1 is SNHLY and CDR2 FYNNEI. V lost 1 base and J 5 bases, leaving 18 bases between the germline ends. The CDR3 loop spans 17 amino acids. The CDR3 DNA reads TGTGCCAGCAGTGAAGGTTGGGGGGGGCACTTAAACAATGAGCAGTTCTTC. Protein sequence: CASSEGWGGHLNNEQFF.